The source of this TCR beta chain is a study of response to subunit inactivated influenza vaccine. The study's findings and limits: Each seasonal influenza vaccination, the authors suggested, recruits few new T cells.

V was shortened by 5 bases and J by 1 base, with 23 bases between the two germline ends. This CDR3 has 17 amino acids. Germline CDR1 reads DFQATT; CDR2 reads SNEGSKA (reference sequence). This clonotype was detected many times. The target antigen is unknown. TCRdb called the RT-PCR reads again in MiXCR, with one record for every CDR3 protein. The sample carries approximately 490,000 distinct CDR3 sequences, around 7.9% recorded once. Sequenced here: PBMCs from blood, sampled roughly 24 months after vaccination. The sequence was collected from a man between 50 and 75 years old who received an inactivated influenza vaccine. This chain uses TRBV20-1 with TRBJ1-2; D perhaps matches TRBD1 (5 bases). DNA of the CDR3: TGCAGTGCTGAGGTTGAATCTGGGGCAGTGATTAACTATGGCTACACCTTC. This codes for CSAEVESGAVINYGYTF.